The rows below give T cell receptor beta chains drawn from one sample of a study of T cell responses to AZD1222 COVID-19 vaccine. Some clones are missing from TCRdb's copy, which holds only in-frame ones; the method was immunoSEQ multiplex PCR. The table records about 150,000 clones, 92% of them present only once. Sequencing used peripheral blood, obtained on day 0 of AZD1222 vaccination. These receptors all stem from an adult in good health. CDR3s include the opening cysteine and the closing phenylalanine or tryptophan. Fields, in order: J gene, V gene, CDR3 protein.

TRBJ1-4	TRBV4-1	CASSPTASTNEKLFF
TRBJ1-6	TRBV9	CASSALSSPLHF
TRBJ2-5	TRBV20-1	CSASRTVQETQYF
TRBJ2-1	TRBV24-1	CATSEPKGEGAGGAYNEQFF
TRBJ2-6	TRBV4-1	CASSQAQSRVGANVLTF
TRBJ1-1	TRBV9	CASSVGGEVPEAFF
TRBJ1-1	TRBV19	CASSIGEGTEAFF
TRBJ1-4	TRBV2	CASRTALGEKLFF
TRBJ1-3	TRBV5-1	CASSLGESSGNTIYF
TRBJ1-5	TRBV11-2	CASSLGTDSNQPQHF
TRBJ2-3	TRBV18	CASSLGGIVTDTQYF
TRBJ1-4	TRBV4-2	CASSPLPGIKEKLFF
TRBJ2-7	TRBV7-2	CASSLAPSGGANEQYF
TRBJ2-5	TRBV19	CASSIAYRETETQYF
TRBJ1-2	TRBV6-2/TRBV6-3	CASSYSAGGDNYGYTF
TRBJ2-1	TRBV25-1	CASSTGENEQFF
TRBJ1-1	TRBV6-5	CASSTKGRTEAFF
TRBJ2-2	TRBV7-3	CASSWTSGNTGELFF
TRBJ1-2	TRBV6-5	CASSYSRDGGGYGYTF